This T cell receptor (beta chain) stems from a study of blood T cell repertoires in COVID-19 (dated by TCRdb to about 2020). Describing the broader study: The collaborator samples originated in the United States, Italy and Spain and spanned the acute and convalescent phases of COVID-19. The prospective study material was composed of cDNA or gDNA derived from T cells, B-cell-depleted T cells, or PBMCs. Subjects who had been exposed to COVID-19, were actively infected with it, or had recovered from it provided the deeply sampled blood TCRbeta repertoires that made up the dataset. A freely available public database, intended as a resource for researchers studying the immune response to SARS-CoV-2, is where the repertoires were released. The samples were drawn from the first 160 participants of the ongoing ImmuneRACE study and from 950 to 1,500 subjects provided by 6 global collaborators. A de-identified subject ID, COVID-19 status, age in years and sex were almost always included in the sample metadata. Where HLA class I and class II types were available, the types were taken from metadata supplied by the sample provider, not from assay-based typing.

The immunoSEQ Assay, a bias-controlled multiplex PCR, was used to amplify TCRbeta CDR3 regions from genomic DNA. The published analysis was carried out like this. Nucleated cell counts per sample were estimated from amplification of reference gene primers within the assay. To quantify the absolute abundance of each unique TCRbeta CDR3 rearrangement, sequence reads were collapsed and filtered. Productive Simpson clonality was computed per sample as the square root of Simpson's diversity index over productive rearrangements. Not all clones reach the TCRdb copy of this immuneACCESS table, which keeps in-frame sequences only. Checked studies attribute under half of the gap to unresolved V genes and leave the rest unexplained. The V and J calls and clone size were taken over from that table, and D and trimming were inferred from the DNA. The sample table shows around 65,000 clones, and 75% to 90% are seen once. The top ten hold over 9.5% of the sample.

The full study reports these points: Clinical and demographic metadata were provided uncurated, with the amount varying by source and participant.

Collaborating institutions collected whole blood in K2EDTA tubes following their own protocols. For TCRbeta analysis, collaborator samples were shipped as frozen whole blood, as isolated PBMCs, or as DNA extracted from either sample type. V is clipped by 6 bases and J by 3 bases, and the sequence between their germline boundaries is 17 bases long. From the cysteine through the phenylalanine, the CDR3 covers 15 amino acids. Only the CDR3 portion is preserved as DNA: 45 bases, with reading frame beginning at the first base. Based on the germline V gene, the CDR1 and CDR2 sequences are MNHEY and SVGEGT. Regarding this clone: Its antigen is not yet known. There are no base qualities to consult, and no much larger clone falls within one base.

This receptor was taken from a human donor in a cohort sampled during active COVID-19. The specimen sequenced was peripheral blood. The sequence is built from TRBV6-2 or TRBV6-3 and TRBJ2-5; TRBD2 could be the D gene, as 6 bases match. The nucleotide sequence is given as TGTGCCAGCAGCTCTGTGGTAGCGGCGGAAGAGACCCAGTACTTC. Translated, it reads CASSSVVAAEETQYF.